These 26 T cell receptor beta chains originate from one sample sequenced in a study of blood T cell repertoires in COVID-19. Profiled with immunoSEQ multiplex PCR; TCRdb holds only in-frame clones, not every one. The sample consists of some 140,000 clones, more than 75% of them appearing once. The sample comprised peripheral blood. The receptors shown here come from a man at least 80 years old with acute or convalescent COVID-19.

This clone was counted only a few times. The chain couples TRBV7-2 to TRBJ1-6; D is uncertain. The V and J ends lost 6 bases and 4 bases respectively, with 10 bases between them. Looked up from germline, CDR1 is SGHTA and CDR2 is FQGNSA. The CDR3 is 14 amino acids. CDR3 nucleotides: TGTGCCAGCAGTCAAGAGAGATATAATTCACCCCTCCACTTT. This encodes CASSQERYNSPLHF.

The chain has TRBV11-2 and TRBJ1-2; D gene unclear. V was clipped by 4 bases and J by 3 bases, with 15 bases between them. The CDR3 runs to 15 residues. The germline gives CDR1 SGHAT, CDR2 FQNNGV. CDR3 bases: TGTGCCAGCAGCTCCTCCACCGGGAGATACTATGGCTACACCTTC. As protein: CASSSSTGRYYGYTF.

The V gene is TRBV3-1 (or the pseudogene TRBV3-2), the J gene TRBJ1-2; 8 bases line up with TRBD1. Germline V gene lookup returns CDR1 LGHDT and CDR2 YNNKEL (reference sequence). The CDR3 extends over 15 amino acids. Trimming cost V 2 bases and J 5 bases; bases outside gene matches: 7. CDR3 sequence: CASSQRGQASYGYTF. CDR3 nucleotide sequence: TGTGCCAGCAGCCAAAGGGGACAGGCCTCTTATGGCTACACCTTC.

V gene TRBV28 combines with J gene TRBJ1-2, with 9 bases fitting TRBD1. Germline lookup yields CDR1 MDHEN and CDR2 SYDVKM. J was trimmed by 4 bases and V by 6 bases; bases with no gene match: 6. The CDR3 runs to 14 residues. CDR3 amino acids: CASRDTGGAYGYTF. CDR3 sequence (DNA): TGTGCCAGCAGAGATACAGGGGGCGCCTATGGCTACACCTTC.

This clone was seen a few times. The V and J genes are TRBV18 and TRBJ2-2, with 8 bases that match TRBD1. The CDR3 is 15 residues long. Germline V lookup: CDR1 KGHSH, CDR2 LQKENI. With 4 bases clipped from V and 4 bases from J, the junction kept 5 bases outside the gene matches. The CDR3 protein is CASSLRTGSTGELFF. The CDR3, as DNA: TGTGCCAGCTCACTCCGGACAGGGAGCACCGGGGAGCTGTTTTTT. Variable domain in full (rest from reference TRBV18 and TRBJ2-2): NAGVMQNPRHLVRRRGQEARLRCSPMKGHSHVYWYRQLPEEGLKFMVYLQKENIIDESGMPKERFSAEFPKEGPSILRIQQVVRGDSAAYFCASSLRTGSTGELFFGEGSRLTVL.

The J gene is TRBJ2-5, the V gene TRBV4-2, with D possibly being TRBD2 (5 bases). The V gene's germline CDR1 is LGHNA and CDR2 YNFKEQ. The CDR3 length is 16 residues. V lost 0 bases to trimming and J lost 1 base, with 12 bases between them. The CDR3 nucleotides are TGTGCCAGCAGCCAAGATCGTTCACGGGGCCAAGAGACCCAGTACTTC. Protein: CASSQDRSRGQETQYF.

This clone was detected once. The rearrangement joins TRBV24-1 to TRBJ2-6; D is unresolved. V dropped 0 bases and J dropped 1 base, with 24 bases sitting between them. The germline gives CDR1 KGHDR, CDR2 SFDVKD. This CDR3 region has 22 residues. CDR3 in amino acids: CATSDLKASPTMYPSGANVLTF. Here the CDR3 DNA reads TGTGCCACCAGTGATTTGAAGGCCTCCCCCACTATGTACCCTTCTGGGGCCAACGTCCTGACTTTC.

This chain connects TRBV5-1 to TRBJ2-7, with a possible D match to TRBD1 (6 bases). CDR3 size: 14 residues. Trimming took off 2 bases at V and 2 bases at J, with 11 bases between the two ends. CDR1 and CDR2 (germline): SGHRS, YFSETQ. CDR3 residues: CASSFGQGTYEQYF. The CDR3 region has the DNA TGCGCCAGCAGCTTCGGCCAGGGGACCTACGAGCAGTACTTC.

V and J are TRBV28 and TRBJ2-2, with 9 nucleotides matching TRBD2. The CDR3 length is 16 residues. Germline V gene data show CDR1 as MDHEN and CDR2 as SYDVKM. Unmatched junction bases numbered 4, after V lost 4 bases and J lost 1 base. The CDR3 region has the DNA TGTGCCAGCAGTTCCGCGGGGGGGGTGAACACCGGGGAGCTGTTTTTT. Protein product: CASSSAGGVNTGELFF. The full variable domain, with the rest looked up from reference TRBV28 and TRBJ2-2, is DVKVTQSSRYLVKRTGEKVFLECVQDMDHENMFWYRQDPGLGLRLIYFSYDVKMKEKGDIPEGYSVSREKKERFSLILESASTNQTSMYLCASSSAGGVNTGELFFGEGSRLTVL.

The chain uses TRBV6-2 or TRBV6-3 and TRBJ2-7; no clear D. V gave up 7 bases and J gave up 2 bases, with 15 bases separating them. Per germline, CDR1 MNHEY and CDR2 SVGEGT. The CDR3 totals 14 residues. The CDR3 reads CASTPAGHTYEQYF. CDR3 DNA sequence: TGTGCCAGCACCCCGGCAGGCCATACCTACGAGCAGTACTTC.

The V gene is TRBV7-9, the J gene TRBJ1-1, with D unresolved. The length of the CDR3 is 14 residues. V lost 3 bases and J lost 0, with 8 bases in between. Germline loops: CDR1 SEHNR, CDR2 FQNEAQ (reference sequence). The CDR3 reads CASSLAAMNTEAFF. In DNA, the CDR3 is TGTGCCAGCAGCTTGGCGGCCATGAACACTGAAGCTTTCTTT.

V gene TRBV4-1 combines with J gene TRBJ2-7; D ambiguous. CDR1 is MGHRA, CDR2 YSYEKL, per germline. This CDR3 contains 11 residues. V lost 2 bases and J 12 bases, leaving 11 bases between the germline ends. The CDR3 coding sequence is TGCGCCAGCAGCCAACTGTCTCGCGTGTACTTC. Its protein product is CASSQLSRVYF.

This chain connects TRBV6-5 to TRBJ2-5; D possibly corresponds to TRBD2 (6 bases). The germline CDR1 and CDR2 sequences are MNHEY and SVGAGI. Between the trimmed V and J ends, which lost 2 bases and 2 bases, there was a span of 6 bases. CDR3 size: 13 residues. CDR3 in DNA: TGTGCCAGCAGTTACGGGGGGCAAGAGACCCAGTACTTC. Translation: CASSYGGQETQYF.

The V gene is TRBV6-6, the J gene TRBJ2-2; TRBD1 is a possible D gene (5 bases). Trimming removed 5 bases at V and 3 bases at J, with 10 bases between. This CDR3 has 14 amino acids. CDR1 and CDR2 from the germline V gene are MNHNY and SVGAGI (reference sequence). In DNA form, the CDR3 reads TGTGCCAGCAGTCCAGGGTGGGACACCGGGGAGCTGTTTTTT. It codes for CASSPGWDTGELFF.

This clone was found a few times. CDR3 DNA sequence: TGTGCCAGCAGTGCAGACAGCCAGCAGTTCTTC. Its translation: CASSADSQQFF. V usage is TRBV6-2 or TRBV6-3 and J usage is TRBJ2-1; TRBD1 is a possible D gene (5 bases). The germline V and J ends were trimmed by 5 bases and 11 bases, with 10 bases remaining between them. The length of the CDR3 is 11 residues. Germline-derived CDR1 and CDR2 are MNHEY and SVGEGT.

In this sample, this clone turned up a few times. V and J are TRBV4-1 and TRBJ1-1; TRBD1 might be the D (5 bases). The CDR3 has 15 residues. The V gene lost 3 bases and the J gene lost 1 base, with 12 bases spanning the gap. Per germline, CDR1 MGHRA and CDR2 YSYEKL. Written as DNA, the CDR3 is TGCGCCAGCAGCCAGGGTCGGGGGGAGAACACTGAAGCTTTCTTT. Its translation: CASSQGRGENTEAFF.

J is TRBJ2-7 and V is TRBV5-6, with D perhaps matching TRBD2 (6 bases). There are 15 residues in the CDR3. Germline-derived CDR1 and CDR2 are SGHDT and YYEEEE. Trimming took off 5 bases at V and 5 bases at J, with 20 bases between the two ends. CDR3 nucleotides: TGTGCCAGCAGACCCCGGGACCCGGGGGACCACGAGCAGTACTTC. Translated: CASRPRDPGDHEQYF. Full variable domain (outside the CDR3, taken from reference TRBV5-6 and TRBJ2-7): DAGVTQSPTHLIKTRGQQVTLRCSPKSGHDTVSWYQQALGQGPQFIFQYYEEEERQRGNFPDRFSGHQFPNYSSELNVNALLLGDSALYLCASRPRDPGDHEQYFGPGTRLTVT.

V usage is TRBV7-9 and J usage is TRBJ2-5; 10 bases align to TRBD1. The V segment lost 4 bases and the J segment 3 bases; nucleotides outside the gene matches: 8. The V gene's germline CDR1 is SEHNR and CDR2 FQNEAQ (reference sequence). The CDR3 length is 16 residues. This CDR3 reads CASSCRDRGEEETQYF. CDR3 coding DNA: TGTGCCAGCAGCTGCCGGGACAGGGGCGAGGAAGAGACCCAGTACTTC.

The chain couples TRBV10-3 to TRBJ1-1, with D unclear. The length of the CDR3 is 13 residues. The germline V gene encodes CDR1 ENHRY and CDR2 SYGVKD. V lost 4 bases, J lost 0 bases, and 6 bases lay in between. The CDR3 region is CAISGAMNTEAFF. The CDR3 DNA sequence: TGTGCCATCAGTGGAGCGATGAACACTGAAGCTTTCTTT.

The gene calls are TRBV7-9 and TRBJ2-2, with TRBD1 matching 12 bases. The V and J ends lost 3 bases and 8 bases, in that order; junction bases with no gene match: 7. This CDR3 region has 16 residues. CDR1 and CDR2 (germline): SEHNR, FQNEAQ (reference sequence). Here the CDR3 reads CASSLGQGALAGELFF. As DNA, the CDR3 is TGTGCCAGCAGCTTGGGACAGGGGGCACTGGCTGGGGAGCTGTTTTTT.

The V call is TRBV5-4, the J call TRBJ1-6, with a weak D call TRBD1 (6 bases). V was cut by 1 base and J by 8 bases, with 13 bases left in between. This CDR3 is 15 amino acids long. Germline V lookup: CDR1 SGHNT, CDR2 YYREEE (reference sequence). The DNA of the CDR3 is TGTGCCAGCAGCTTGTCCAGGGGAGTTTATTCACCCCTCCACTTT. Its protein product is CASSLSRGVYSPLHF. Complete variable domain (other parts from reference TRBV5-4 and TRBJ1-6): ETGVTQSPTHLIKTRGQQVTLRCSSQSGHNTVSWYQQALGQGPQFIFQYYREEENGRGNFPPRFSGLQFPNYSSELNVNALELDDSALYLCASSLSRGVYSPLHFGNGTRLTVT.

V is TRBV27 and J is TRBJ2-7; 13 nucleotides line up with TRBD2. V was clipped by 3 bases and J by 3 bases; unmatched bases: 5. This CDR3 region has 16 residues. From germline, CDR1 is MNHEY and CDR2 SMNVEV (reference sequence). DNA of the CDR3: TGTGCCAGCAGTTTCTCACTAGCGGGGGGGATCTACGAGCAGTACTTC. This gives the protein CASSFSLAGGIYEQYF.

The CDR3 DNA sequence: TGTGCCAGCAGCTTGAGTACCCCCGGGGAGACCCAGTACTTC. Translated, it gives CASSLSTPGETQYF. This chain joins TRBV5-6 and TRBJ2-5; D unresolved. The germline V gene encodes CDR1 SGHDT and CDR2 YYEEEE. Between the trimmed V and J ends, which lost 1 base and 5 bases, there was a span of 12 bases. The CDR3 runs to 14 residues.

J is TRBJ1-1 and V is TRBV7-2; the match to TRBD1 covers 7 bases. J was trimmed by 6 bases and V by 3 bases; bases with no gene match: 7. Germline-derived CDR1 and CDR2 are SGHTA and FQGNSA. The CDR3 is 14 amino acids. The CDR3 DNA follows: TGTGCCAGCAGCTTTAGTGAGGGGGCGCCTGAAGCTTTCTTT. This translates into CASSFSEGAPEAFF.

The chain uses TRBV2 and TRBJ2-7, with 11 nucleotides matching TRBD1. The CDR3 covers 14 residues. In germline, CDR1 is SNHLY, CDR2 FYNNEI. V was clipped by 10 bases and J by 3 bases; unmatched bases: 8. The CDR3 loop is CATSPGTGGYEQYF. The DNA for the CDR3 is TGTGCCACCTCCCCGGGGACAGGGGGCTACGAGCAGTACTTC.

The chain has TRBV9 and TRBJ1-6, with 8 bases fitting TRBD1. CDR3 length: 14 amino acids. The germline V gene encodes CDR1 SGDLS and CDR2 YYNGEE. The ends lost 0 bases at V and 8 bases at J; junction bases unmatched: 1. The CDR3 DNA reads as TGTGCCAGCAGCGTAGCAGGGGGCCATTCACCCCTCCACTTT. Its translation is CASSVAGGHSPLHF.